Listed below are T cell receptor beta chains from one sample, sequenced in a study of T cell repertoires in cytomegalovirus infection. A single record per CDR3 protein comes from TCRdb applying MiXCR to the reads. The sample contains under 250,000 distinct CDR3 sequences, about 7% of which appear only once. Sequenced sample: PBMCs. These receptors all stem from a human donor in good health (CMV status not recorded). Some clones in this sample may be carry-over from other donors' samples. The CDR3 runs from the conserved cysteine through the conserved F or W. The order of the fields is D gene, V gene, J gene, clone size, CDR3 protein, CDR3 DNA. D genes are given only for firm matches. Clone size, where shown, is once, few, many, or a class for clones that have expanded.

>NA|TRBV6-5|TRBJ1-5|many
CASSRVSHQPQHF
TGTGCCAGCAGCCGGGTCTCACATCAGCCCCAGCATTTT
>NA|TRBV10-3|TRBJ2-1|many
CAISEQGGIGNEQFF
TGTGCCATCAGTGAGCAGGGCGGAATAGGCAATGAGCAGTTCTTC
>NA|TRBV7-2|TRBJ2-7|many
CASSPEDSYEQYF
TGTGCCAGCAGCCCTGAGGACTCCTACGAGCAGTACTTC
>NA|TRBV6-2/TRBV6-3|TRBJ2-7|many
CASSYDVYSYEQYF
TGTGCCAGCAGTTATGATGTTTACTCCTACGAGCAGTACTTC
>NA|TRBV20-1|TRBJ1-5|many
CSARMGTNGFQPQHF
TGCAGTGCTAGAATGGGAACCAACGGGTTTCAGCCCCAGCATTTT
>TRBD1|TRBV20-1|TRBJ2-3|NA
CSALWGTGGSTDTQYF
TGCAGTGCTCTATGGGGGACAGGGGGCTCCACAGATACGCAGTATTTT
>TRBD1|TRBV25-1|TRBJ2-1|many
CAAKGIRDRAYNEQFF
TGTGCCGCGAAGGGGATCCGGGACAGAGCCTACAATGAGCAGTTCTTC
>NA|TRBV29-1|TRBJ1-1|many
CSVENSPRGNTEAFF
TGCAGCGTTGAAAACTCCCCCAGGGGGAACACTGAAGCTTTCTTT
>NA|TRBV5-1|TRBJ2-7|many
CASSLGQSNSYEQYF
TGCGCCAGCAGCTTGGGGCAGTCTAACTCCTACGAGCAGTACTTC
>NA|TRBV7-9|TRBJ1-6|many
CASSLGERSPLHF
TGTGCCAGCAGCTTAGGGGAGCGTTCACCCCTCCACTTT
>TRBD2|TRBV20-1|TRBJ2-1|many
CSTQYPLAGAYNEQFF
TGCAGCACGCAATACCCCCTGGCGGGGGCCTACAATGAGCAGTTCTTC
>TRBD1|TRBV19|TRBJ1-2|many
CASSPLRDRGYGYTF
TGTGCCAGTAGTCCCTTACGGGACAGGGGCTATGGCTACACCTTC
>NA|TRBV12-3/TRBV12-4|TRBJ2-1|many
CASNSVTGGYNEQFF
TGTGCCAGCAACTCAGTCACAGGCGGATACAATGAGCAGTTCTTC
>TRBD2|TRBV7-6|TRBJ2-6|many
CASSSLAGGPGANVLTF
TGTGCCAGCAGCTCTCTAGCGGGGGGGCCTGGGGCCAACGTCCTGACTTTC
>NA|TRBV13|TRBJ1-4|many
CASSPSTNEKLFF
TGTGCCAGCAGCCCGTCAACTAATGAAAAACTGTTTTTT
>TRBD1|TRBV23-1|TRBJ1-5|few
CASRTRDRASNQPQHF
TGCGCCAGCAGGACCCGGGACAGGGCTAGCAATCAGCCCCAGCATTTT
>TRBD1|TRBV2|TRBJ2-2|NA
CASSEFPGQGIGTGELFF
TGTGCCAGCAGTGAATTCCCAGGACAGGGAATTGGTACCGGGGAGCTGTTTTTT
>NA|TRBV6-1|TRBJ2-7|many
CASSDSPGDEQYF
TGTGCCAGCAGTGACTCCCCCGGCGACGAGCAGTACTTC
>NA|TRBV28|TRBJ1-4|NA
CASSPGGRDEKLFF
TGTGCCAGCAGTCCCGGGGGAAGGGATGAAAAACTGTTTTTT
>TRBD1|TRBV4-1|TRBJ1-6|many
CASSQDPGGTVVDSPLHF
TGCGCCAGCAGCCAAGATCCCGGGGGGACAGTTGTGGATTCACCCCTCCACTTT
>NA|TRBV7-2|TRBJ1-2|many
CASSLVLTSQGYTF
TGTGCCAGCAGCTTAGTTCTGACCTCCCAGGGCTACACCTTC
>NA|TRBV6-5|TRBJ1-4|few
CASRGGGDEKLFF
TGTGCCAGCAGGGGAGGCGGTGATGAAAAACTGTTTTTT
>NA|TRBV7-2|TRBJ2-7|many
CASSLNDRTGYF
TGTGCCAGCAGCTTAAATGACAGGACGGGGTACTTC
>NA|TRBV7-2|TRBJ2-2|NA
CASSKLTGELFF
TGTGCCAGCAGCAAACTCACCGGGGAGCTGTTTTTT
>NA|TRBV5-1|TRBJ2-3|many
CASSLGYSYTDTQYF
TGCGCCAGCAGCTTGGGCTATTCCTACACAGATACGCAGTATTTT
>NA|TRBV20-1|TRBJ1-4|many
CSAREQGEKLFF
TGCAGTGCTAGAGAACAGGGTGAAAAACTGTTTTTT
>NA|TRBV27|TRBJ2-5|many
CASRVQFREETQYF
TGTGCCAGCAGGGTCCAATTTAGGGAGGAGACCCAGTACTTC
>TRBD2|TRBV20-1|TRBJ2-2|many
CSAPAGGGTGELFF
TGCAGTGCTCCAGCGGGGGGCGGTACCGGGGAGCTGTTTTTT
>NA|TRBV11-2|TRBJ2-6|many
CASSSPRWGATGANVLTF
TGTGCCAGCAGTTCTCCACGATGGGGGGCCACCGGGGCCAACGTCCTGACTTTC
>NA|TRBV5-6|TRBJ2-7|many
CASSLGRDYEQYF
TGTGCCAGCAGCTTGGGCAGGGACTACGAGCAGTACTTC
>TRBD1|TRBV14|TRBJ1-2|many
CASSQVSGGRYTF
TGTGCCAGCAGCCAAGTGTCAGGGGGCCGCTACACCTTC
>NA|TRBV15|TRBJ2-2|many
CATSTGVRGTGELFF
TGTGCCACCAGCACAGGGGTTCGGGGCACCGGGGAGCTGTTTTTT
>NA|TRBV6-6|TRBJ2-5|many
CASMWLGGAKETQYF
TGTGCCAGCATGTGGCTAGGAGGGGCCAAAGAGACCCAGTACTTC
>NA|TRBV20-1|TRBJ2-3|few
CSGRTHPTQYF
TGCAGTGGGAGGACCCACCCGACGCAGTATTTT
>TRBD1|TRBV20-1|TRBJ2-7|NA
CSATPTGSYEQYF
TGCAGTGCAACCCCGACAGGGTCCTACGAGCAGTACTTC
>NA|TRBV28|TRBJ2-3|many
CASSFPALADTQYF
TGTGCCAGCAGTTTCCCGGCTCTGGCCGATACGCAGTATTTT
>NA|TRBV7-2|TRBJ1-1|many
CASSSDFVGAEAFF
TGTGCCAGCAGCTCGGACTTTGTCGGGGCTGAAGCTTTCTTT
>NA|TRBV7-9|TRBJ2-4|many
CASSLEEGILQYF
TGTGCCAGCAGCTTAGAAGAGGGGATCCTTCAGTACTTC
>TRBD1|TRBV28|TRBJ2-7|few
CASSQVGTVSYEQYF
TGTGCCAGCAGTCAAGTTGGGACAGTCTCCTACGAGCAGTACTTC
>NA|TRBV29-1|TRBJ1-4|many
CSVGGEGREKLFF
TGCAGCGTTGGAGGGGAAGGGAGAGAAAAACTGTTTTTT
>TRBD1|TRBV6-5|TRBJ1-2|many
CASSYEAGQPLGYGYTF
TGTGCCAGCAGTTACGAGGCGGGACAGCCCCTCGGATATGGCTACACCTTC
>NA|TRBV15|TRBJ1-2|NA
CATSRDVGYGYTF
TGTGCCACCAGCAGGGACGTTGGCTATGGCTACACCTTC
>NA|TRBV29-1|TRBJ2-2|many
CSVATRGLGTGELFF
TGCAGCGTTGCAACCCGGGGCCTAGGCACCGGGGAGCTGTTTTTT
>NA|TRBV6-6|TRBJ2-3|many
CASSRQATDTQYF
TGTGCCAGCAGCCGACAAGCAACAGATACGCAGTATTTT
>TRBD1|TRBV29-1|TRBJ2-7|many
CSVEDSGRGPHEQYF
TGCAGCGTTGAAGATTCGGGAAGGGGGCCCCACGAGCAGTACTTC
>TRBD1|TRBV28|TRBJ2-2|many
CASSDRVPGELFF
TGTGCCAGCAGTGACAGGGTACCCGGGGAGCTGTTTTTT
>NA|TRBV7-2|TRBJ1-2|many
CASSLALRANYGYTF
TGTGCCAGCAGCTTAGCTCTACGAGCTAACTATGGCTACACCTTC
>NA|TRBV6-5|TRBJ1-1|many
CASKKADVLVNTEAFF
TGTGCCAGCAAGAAGGCGGATGTTCTTGTGAACACTGAAGCTTTCTTT
>NA|TRBV6-1|TRBJ2-7|many
CATSARGPVYEQYF
TGTGCCACCTCCGCGAGAGGTCCGGTTTACGAGCAGTACTTC
>NA|TRBV7-2|TRBJ1-6|many
CASNEYNSPLHF
TGTGCCAGCAATGAGTATAATTCACCCCTCCACTTT
>NA|TRBV5-1|TRBJ1-1|many
CASSFKGGTEAFF
TGCGCCAGCAGCTTTAAGGGGGGCACTGAAGCTTTCTTT
>NA|TRBV7-3|TRBJ1-1|NA
CASSQGGFGVNTEAFF
TGTGCCAGCAGCCAAGGGGGGTTCGGTGTAAACACTGAAGCTTTCTTT
>NA|TRBV7-6|TRBJ1-1|NA
CASSLEESEAFF
TGTGCCAGCAGCTTAGAAGAGTCTGAAGCTTTCTTT
>NA|TRBV16|TRBJ1-3|many
CASSQWPGGSGNTIYF
TGTGCCAGCAGCCAATGGCCAGGAGGCTCTGGAAACACCATATATTTT